What follows is one T cell receptor (beta chain) and its context. A multiplex PCR was run with 60 Vbeta primers and 13 Jbeta primers. Measured with immunoSEQ multiplex PCR; TCRdb has only the in-frame clones, and not every one. The sample holds 200,000 to 250,000 clones, 76% seen once. These data come from a study of cytomegalovirus exposure and HLA in healthy donors. The CDR3 covers 13 residues. Germline CDR1 reads KGHSH; CDR2 reads LQKENI. The source material was PBMCs. The TCR comes from a man younger than 35 in good health and CMV-seronegative. The chain couples TRBV18 to TRBJ2-5, with 9 positions matching TRBD1. The DNA end is more similar to TRBJ2-7, so the J call may be wrong. The CDR3 bases are TGTGCCAGCTCACTCCAGGACAGGGGCGAGCAGTACTTC. Residues: CASSLQDRGEQYF.